This entry describes one TCR beta chain. The antigen is undetermined. The record originates from a study of T-cell reconstitution after alpha-beta-depleted transplantation in children. Molecular barcoding with unique molecular identifiers was used for the TCRbeta library. TCRdb called the PCR reads again in MiXCR, with one record for every CDR3 protein. The table has approximately 1,000,000 distinct CDR3 sequences, roughly 29% seen once. General study points: Once a year had passed after transplant, T-cell counts and diversity came mostly from newly produced T cells.

CDR1 MNHEY and CDR2 SVGAGI come from the germline V gene. The CDR3 runs to 17 residues. With V trimmed by 2 bases and J by 9 bases, 11 bases remained unmatched. The chain carries TRBV6-5 and TRBJ2-1; 12 positions match TRBD2. This TCR came from a boy younger than two who had a stem cell transplant for SCID, so the T cells may come from the graft donor. Sequencing used PBMCs, mostly from graft donor cells, obtained 360 days after TCRalphabeta/CD19-depleted stem cell transplant. The CDR3 loop is CASSYTVLAGGPVEQFF. Written as DNA, the CDR3 is TGTGCCAGCAGTTACACGGTGCTAGCGGGGGGGCCGGTTGAGCAGTTCTTC.